One and the same sample provided the 16 T cell receptor beta chains below, sequenced in a study of tumour-infiltrating T cells in Burkitt lymphoma. Data came from immunoSEQ multiplex PCR; TCRdb stores just in-frame clones and leaves some out. The repertoire has over a thousand clones, 13% of them found once; the top ten carry 4.6%. The sample comprised tumor tissue. All receptors derive from a human donor with Burkitt lymphoma.

V is TRBV6-5 and J is TRBJ2-7; D perhaps matches TRBD1 (5 bases). CDR3 length equals 12 residues. Per the germline V gene, CDR1 is MNHEY and CDR2 is SVGAGI. Trimming stripped 8 bases from V and 2 bases from J, with 10 bases between. The CDR3 loop reads CASGPGTYEQYF. The DNA of the CDR3 is TGTGCCAGCGGCCCAGGGACCTACGAGCAGTACTTC.

Of note for this clone: The junction departs from germline at one end; a sequencing error may be responsible. The chain carries TRBV19 and TRBJ2-1; unclear D gene. CDR3 length equals 11 residues. Germline CDR1 and CDR2: LNHDA and SQIVND (reference sequence). The CDR3 spells CASSLDNEQFF. As DNA, the CDR3 is TGTGCCAGTAGTCTAGACAATGAGCAGTTCTTC.

The V call is TRBV7-2, the J call TRBJ2-3; TRBD1 might be the D (5 bases). V dropped 1 base and J dropped 1 base, with 6 bases sitting between them. The germline CDR1 and CDR2 sequences are SGHTA and FQGNSA. The CDR3 runs 14 residues. CDR3 nucleotide sequence: TGTGCCAGCAGCTTAGTACAGGGCACAGATACGCAGTATTTT. Its translation: CASSLVQGTDTQYF.

This chain links TRBV9 with TRBJ2-7, with 7 bases aligning to TRBD1. Germline CDR1 SGDLS, CDR2 YYNGEE. CDR3 length: 15 residues. Trimming removed 0 bases from V and 10 bases from J; junction bases left unmatched: 13. The CDR3 reads CASSVGPGQRAEQYF. Here the CDR3 DNA reads TGTGCCAGCAGCGTAGGACCGGGACAGAGGGCGGAACAGTACTTC. The full variable domain, its missing parts supplied by reference TRBV9 and TRBJ2-7, is DSGVTQTPKHLITATGQRVTLRCSPRSGDLSVYWYQQSLDQGLQFLIQYYNGEERAKGNILERFSAQQFPDLHSELNLSSLELGDSALYFCASSVGPGQRAEQYFGPGTRLTVT.

This chain uses TRBV20-1 with TRBJ1-4, with no clear D. Trimming pared 5 bases from V and 8 bases from J, leaving 6 bases between. This CDR3 region has 10 residues. CDR1 and CDR2 from the germline V gene are DFQATT and SNEGSKA (reference sequence). For the CDR3, the DNA is TGCAGTGCTTCCCAAGAAAAACTGTTTTTT. Amino acid sequence: CSASQEKLFF.

CDR3 bases: TGTGCCAGCAGTTTTCTTAGCGGGAAGAACTACGAGCAGTACTTC. Translating it yields CASSFLSGKNYEQYF. V is TRBV6-1 and J is TRBJ2-7; 8 nucleotides line up with TRBD2. Germline V gives CDR1 MNHNS, CDR2 SASEGT. The CDR3 has 15 amino acids. Trimming cost V 5 bases and J 3 bases; bases outside gene matches: 9.

This clone showed up just a few times. The gene calls are TRBV7-6 and TRBJ2-1; 15 bases are shared with TRBD2. Germline values: CDR1 SGHVS, CDR2 FNYEAQ. Germline trimming cut 5 bases from V and 0 bases from J; bases unmatched to any gene: 5. CDR3 length: 18 residues. As DNA, the CDR3 is TGTGCCAGCAGCCTGGGACTAGCGGGGGGCCACTCCTACAATGAGCAGTTCTTC. Its protein product is CASSLGLAGGHSYNEQFF. Based on the CDR3 plus reference TRBV7-6 and TRBJ2-1, the full variable domain is GAGVSQSPRYKVTKRGQDVALRCDPISGHVSLYWYRQALGQGPEFLTYFNYEAQQDKSGLPNDRFSAERPEGSISTLTIQRTEQRDSAMYRCASSLGLAGGHSYNEQFFGPGTRLTVL.

This clone was picked up a small number of times. The chain links TRBV9 to TRBJ2-7; D is ambiguous. Germline V gene sequence: CDR1 SGDLS, CDR2 YYNGEE. This CDR3 region has 15 residues. V lost 4 bases to trimming and J lost 4 bases, with 18 bases between them. This CDR3 is CASSLAPGQQYEQYF. In DNA, the CDR3 is TGTGCCAGCAGCCTTGCCCCGGGCCAACAGTACGAGCAGTACTTC.

There are a few counts of this clone. V usage is TRBV2 and J usage is TRBJ1-2; possibly TRBD1 for D (5 bases). The germline CDR1 and CDR2 sequences are SNHLY and FYNNEI. The CDR3 extends over 14 amino acids. V lost 6 bases, J lost 6 bases, and 17 bases lay in between. DNA of the CDR3: TGTGCCAGCAGCGAAAGGGGTCAGAGAAATGGCTACACCTTC. It yields the protein CASSERGQRNGYTF.

This clone has more than one count but fewer than ten. The rearrangement joins TRBV7-2 to TRBJ1-4; D might be TRBD1 (5 bases). V was cut by 4 bases and J by 0 bases, with 12 bases left in between. Looked up from germline, CDR1 is SGHTA and CDR2 is FQGNSA. The CDR3 is 16 residues long. As DNA, the CDR3 is TGTGCCAGCAGCTACAACGGGGCAGCAACTAATGAAAAACTGTTTTTT. It specifies CASSYNGAATNEKLFF.

This sequence joins TRBV7-8 and TRBJ2-1, with 7 bases lining up with TRBD2. The CDR3 has 16 residues. Germline loops: CDR1 SGHVS, CDR2 FQNEAQ. V dropped 8 bases and J dropped 1; count of bases not matched to a gene: 11. The CDR3 DNA reads TGTGCCAGCTCAGCTTATCGGGGAGGGTCCTACAATGAGCAGTTCTTC. This gives the protein CASSAYRGGSYNEQFF.

This chain joins TRBV2 and TRBJ1-3; tentative D call: TRBD1 (5 bases). The V end was cut by 5 bases, the J end by 1 base, with 15 bases between. The length of the CDR3 is 16 residues. Germline CDR1 reads SNHLY; CDR2 reads FYNNEI. CDR3 sequence (DNA): TGTGCCAGCAGTTCCGGCTCCTGGGGGTCTGGAAACACCATATATTTT. This translates into CASSSGSWGSGNTIYF.

The sample holds a few counts of this clone. The CDR3 sequence: CASSSPGQGSYEQYF. The CDR3 nucleotides are TGTGCCAGCAGCTCCCCGGGACAGGGCTCCTACGAGCAGTACTTC. The chain has TRBV5-4 and TRBJ2-7; TRBD1 matches at 9 bases. Trimming removed 3 bases from V and 0 bases from J; junction bases left unmatched: 4. Germline V gene lookup returns CDR1 SGHNT and CDR2 YYREEE (reference sequence). The CDR3 runs 15 residues.

The rearrangement joins TRBV6-5 to TRBJ2-7; weak D call: TRBD2 (6 bases). The CDR3 has 11 amino acids. CDR1 and CDR2 from the germline V gene are MNHEY and SVGAGI. Trimming removed 6 bases from V and 6 bases from J, with 9 bases in between. CDR3 sequence (DNA): TGTGCCAGCAGACGGACTACCGAGCAGTACTTC. Residues: CASRRTTEQYF.

V and J are TRBV6-1 and TRBJ1-5; D may be TRBD1 (5 bases). V was shortened by 10 bases and J by 0 bases, with 16 bases between the two germline ends. CDR1 MNHNS and CDR2 SASEGT come from the germline V gene. The CDR3 is made up of 15 amino acids. CDR3 residues: CATWGGRNSNQPQHF. The DNA for the CDR3 is TGTGCCACTTGGGGGGGTAGAAATAGCAATCAGCCCCAGCATTTT.

In regard to this clone: The germline gene is not matched at one end of the junction; a read error may be the cause. The chain combines TRBV7-6 with TRBJ2-2; perhaps TRBD2 as D (6 bases). Germline lookup yields CDR1 SGHVS and CDR2 FNYEAQ. This CDR3 contains 15 residues. As DNA, the CDR3 is TGTGCTAGCAGCTTGGAGGGAGTCTGGACCGGGGAGCTGTTTTTT. Translation gives CASSLEGVWTGELFF.